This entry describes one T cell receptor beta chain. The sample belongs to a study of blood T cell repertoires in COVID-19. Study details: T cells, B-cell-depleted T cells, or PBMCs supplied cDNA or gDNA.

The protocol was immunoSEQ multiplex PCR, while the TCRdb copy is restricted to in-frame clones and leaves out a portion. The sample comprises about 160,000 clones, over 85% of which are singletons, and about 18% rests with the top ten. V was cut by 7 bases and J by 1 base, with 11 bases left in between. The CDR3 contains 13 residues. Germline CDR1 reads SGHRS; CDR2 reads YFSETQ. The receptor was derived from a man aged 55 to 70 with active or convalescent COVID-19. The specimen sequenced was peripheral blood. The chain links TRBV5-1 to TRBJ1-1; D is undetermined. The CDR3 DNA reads TGCGCCAGCTGGAGGACGGAGAACACTGAAGCTTTCTTT. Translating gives CASWRTENTEAFF.